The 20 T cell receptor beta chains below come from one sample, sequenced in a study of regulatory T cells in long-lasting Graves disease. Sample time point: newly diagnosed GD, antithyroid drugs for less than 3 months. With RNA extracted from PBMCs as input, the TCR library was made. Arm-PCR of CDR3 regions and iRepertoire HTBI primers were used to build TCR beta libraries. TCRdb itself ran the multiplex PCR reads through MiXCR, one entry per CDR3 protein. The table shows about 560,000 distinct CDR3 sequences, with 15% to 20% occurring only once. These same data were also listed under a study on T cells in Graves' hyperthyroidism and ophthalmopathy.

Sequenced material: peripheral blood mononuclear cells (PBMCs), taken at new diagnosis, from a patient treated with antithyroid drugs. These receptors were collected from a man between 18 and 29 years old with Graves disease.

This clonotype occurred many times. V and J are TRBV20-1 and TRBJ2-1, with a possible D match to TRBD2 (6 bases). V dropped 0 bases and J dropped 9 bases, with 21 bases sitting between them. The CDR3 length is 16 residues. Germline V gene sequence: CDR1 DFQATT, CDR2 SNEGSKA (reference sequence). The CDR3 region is CSARELRGKRRTEQFF. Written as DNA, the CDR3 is TGCAGTGCTAGAGAACTTCGGGGGAAAAGGAGGACTGAGCAGTTCTTC.

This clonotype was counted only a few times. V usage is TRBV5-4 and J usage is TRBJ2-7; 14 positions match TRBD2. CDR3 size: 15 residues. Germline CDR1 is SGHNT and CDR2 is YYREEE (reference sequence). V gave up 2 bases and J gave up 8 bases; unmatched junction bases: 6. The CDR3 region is CASSFGLAGGGQQYF. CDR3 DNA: TGTGCCAGCAGCTTCGGACTAGCGGGAGGTGGACAGCAGTACTTC.

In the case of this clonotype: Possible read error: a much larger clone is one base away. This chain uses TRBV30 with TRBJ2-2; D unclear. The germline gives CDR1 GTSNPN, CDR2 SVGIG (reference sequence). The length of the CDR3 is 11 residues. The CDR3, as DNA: TGTCCCTGGAGTGGCACCGGGGAGCTGTTTTTT. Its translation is CPWSGTGELFF.

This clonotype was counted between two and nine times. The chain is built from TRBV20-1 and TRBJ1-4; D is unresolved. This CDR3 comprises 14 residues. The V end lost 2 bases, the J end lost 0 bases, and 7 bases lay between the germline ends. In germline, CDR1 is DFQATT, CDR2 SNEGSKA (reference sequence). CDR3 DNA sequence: TGCAGTGCTAGACCCAGAGCAACTAATGAAAAACTGTTTTTT. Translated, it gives CSARPRATNEKLFF.

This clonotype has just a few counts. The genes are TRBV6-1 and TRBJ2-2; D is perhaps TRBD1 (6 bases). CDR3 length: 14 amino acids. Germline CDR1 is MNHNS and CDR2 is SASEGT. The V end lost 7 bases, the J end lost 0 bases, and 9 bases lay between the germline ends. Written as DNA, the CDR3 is TGTGCCAGCATGGGACACACGAACACCGGGGAGCTGTTTTTT. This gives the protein CASMGHTNTGELFF.

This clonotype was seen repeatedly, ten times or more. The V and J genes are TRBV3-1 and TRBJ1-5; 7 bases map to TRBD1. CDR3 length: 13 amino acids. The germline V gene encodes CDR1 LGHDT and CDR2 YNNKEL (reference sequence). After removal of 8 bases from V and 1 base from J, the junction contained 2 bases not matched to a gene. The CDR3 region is CASGQASNQPQHF. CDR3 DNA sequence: TGTGCCAGCGGACAGGCGAGCAATCAGCCCCAGCATTTT.

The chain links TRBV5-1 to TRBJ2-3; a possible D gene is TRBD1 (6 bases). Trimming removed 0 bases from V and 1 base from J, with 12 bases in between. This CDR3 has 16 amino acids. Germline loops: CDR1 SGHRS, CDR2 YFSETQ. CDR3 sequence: CASSLAGAGGTDTQYF. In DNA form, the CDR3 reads TGCGCCAGCAGCTTGGCCGGGGCAGGGGGCACAGATACGCAGTATTTT. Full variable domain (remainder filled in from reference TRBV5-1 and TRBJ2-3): KAGVTQTPRYLIKTRGQQVTLSCSPISGHRSVSWYQQTPGQGLQFLFEYFSETQRNKGNFPGRFSGRQFSNSRSEMNVSTLELGDSALYLCASSLAGAGGTDTQYFGPGTRLTVL.

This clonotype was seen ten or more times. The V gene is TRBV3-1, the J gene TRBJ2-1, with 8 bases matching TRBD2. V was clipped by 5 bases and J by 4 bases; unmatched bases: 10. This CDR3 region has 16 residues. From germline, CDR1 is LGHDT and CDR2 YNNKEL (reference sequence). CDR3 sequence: CASSLLAGGRYNEQFF. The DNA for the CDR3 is TGTGCCAGCAGCTTACTTGCGGGAGGACGATACAATGAGCAGTTCTTC.

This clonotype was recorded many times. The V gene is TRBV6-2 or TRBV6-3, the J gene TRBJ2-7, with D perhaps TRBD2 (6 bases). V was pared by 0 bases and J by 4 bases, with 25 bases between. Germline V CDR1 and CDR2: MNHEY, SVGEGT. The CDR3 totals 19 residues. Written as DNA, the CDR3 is TGTGCCAGCAGTTACTCCGCCGTCCAGCGGGTCGTGTGGGGATACGAGCAGTACTTC. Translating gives CASSYSAVQRVVWGYEQYF.

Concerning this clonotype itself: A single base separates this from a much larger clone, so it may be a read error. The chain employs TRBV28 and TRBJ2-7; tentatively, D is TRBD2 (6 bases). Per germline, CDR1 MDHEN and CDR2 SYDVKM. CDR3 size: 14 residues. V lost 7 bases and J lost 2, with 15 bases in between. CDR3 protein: CASNPRGTTYEQYF. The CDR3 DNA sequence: TGTGCCAGCAATCCTCGGGGGACCACCTACGAGCAGTACTTC. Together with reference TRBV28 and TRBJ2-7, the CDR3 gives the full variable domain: DVKVTQSSRYLVKRTGEKVFLECVQDMDHENMFWYRQDPGLGLRLIYFSYDVKMKEKGDIPEGYSVSREKKERFSLILESASTNQTSMYLCASNPRGTTYEQYFGPGTRLTVT.

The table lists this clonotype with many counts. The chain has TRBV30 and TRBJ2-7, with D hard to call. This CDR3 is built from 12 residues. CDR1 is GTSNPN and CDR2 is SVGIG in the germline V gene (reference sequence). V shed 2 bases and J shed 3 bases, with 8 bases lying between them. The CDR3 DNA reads TGTGCCTGGAGTCAAGAGAACTACGAGCAGTACTTC. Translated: CAWSQENYEQYF.

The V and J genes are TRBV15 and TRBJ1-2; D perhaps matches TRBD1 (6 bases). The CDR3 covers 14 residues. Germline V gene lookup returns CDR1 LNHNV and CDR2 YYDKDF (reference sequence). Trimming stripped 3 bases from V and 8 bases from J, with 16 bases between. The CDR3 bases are TGTGCCACCAGCAGGGCCAGGGGAATTGGAGGCTACACCTTC. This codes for CATSRARGIGGYTF. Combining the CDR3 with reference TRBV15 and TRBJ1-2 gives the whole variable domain DAMVIQNPRYQVTQFGKPVTLSCSQTLNHNVMYWYQQKSSQAPKLLFHYYDKDFNNEADTPDNFQSRRPNTSFCFLDIRSPGLGDTAMYLCATSRARGIGGYTFGSGTRLTVV.

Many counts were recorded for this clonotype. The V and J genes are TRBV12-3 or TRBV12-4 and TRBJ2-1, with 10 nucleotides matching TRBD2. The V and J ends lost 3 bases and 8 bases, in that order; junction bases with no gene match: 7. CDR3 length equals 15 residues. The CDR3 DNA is TGTGCCAGCAGTTTCGCAGCGGGAGGGAGGGATGAGCAGTTCTTC. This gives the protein CASSFAAGGRDEQFF.

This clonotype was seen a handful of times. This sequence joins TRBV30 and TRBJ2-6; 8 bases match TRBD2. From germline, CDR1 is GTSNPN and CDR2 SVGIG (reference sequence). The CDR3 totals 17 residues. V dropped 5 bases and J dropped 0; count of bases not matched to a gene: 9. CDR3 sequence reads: CAWEGVAGFSGANVLTF. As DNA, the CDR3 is TGTGCCTGGGAGGGGGTAGCGGGGTTCTCTGGGGCCAACGTCCTGACTTTC.

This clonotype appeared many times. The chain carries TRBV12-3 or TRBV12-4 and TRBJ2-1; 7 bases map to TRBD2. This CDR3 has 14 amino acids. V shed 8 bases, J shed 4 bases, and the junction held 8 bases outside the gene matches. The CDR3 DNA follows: TGTGCCAGCGTGAGCGGGACCAAATACAATGAGCAGTTCTTC. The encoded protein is CASVSGTKYNEQFF.

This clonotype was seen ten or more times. The CDR3 region has the DNA TGTGCCAGCTCAGGAGGACAGAACAATGAGCAGTTCTTC. Translating it yields CASSGGQNNEQFF. The chain couples TRBV18 to TRBJ2-1, with a weak D call TRBD1 (6 bases). Trimming took off 5 bases at V and 5 bases at J, with 10 bases between the two ends. The CDR3 sequence is 13 residues long. Germline CDR1 reads KGHSH; CDR2 reads LQKENI.

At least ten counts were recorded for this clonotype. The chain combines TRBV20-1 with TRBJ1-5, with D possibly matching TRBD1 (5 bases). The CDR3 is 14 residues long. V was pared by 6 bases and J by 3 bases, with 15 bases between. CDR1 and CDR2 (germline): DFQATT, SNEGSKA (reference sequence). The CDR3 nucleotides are TGCAGTGCGCGAAGACCAGGGATCAATCAGCCCCAGCATTTT. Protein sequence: CSARRPGINQPQHF.

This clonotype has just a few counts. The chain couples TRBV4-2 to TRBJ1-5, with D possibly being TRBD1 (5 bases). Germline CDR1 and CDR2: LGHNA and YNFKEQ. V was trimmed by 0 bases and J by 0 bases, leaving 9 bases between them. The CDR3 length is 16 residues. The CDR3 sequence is CASSQDGTTSNQPQHF. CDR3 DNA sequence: TGTGCCAGCAGCCAAGATGGGACCACTAGCAATCAGCCCCAGCATTTT.

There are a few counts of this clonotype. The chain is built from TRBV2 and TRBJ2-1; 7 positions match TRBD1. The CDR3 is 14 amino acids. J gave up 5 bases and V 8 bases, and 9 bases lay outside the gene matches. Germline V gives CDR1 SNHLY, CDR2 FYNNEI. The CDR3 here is CASDTGDYHNEQFF. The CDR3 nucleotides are TGTGCCAGCGATACAGGGGATTACCACAATGAGCAGTTCTTC.

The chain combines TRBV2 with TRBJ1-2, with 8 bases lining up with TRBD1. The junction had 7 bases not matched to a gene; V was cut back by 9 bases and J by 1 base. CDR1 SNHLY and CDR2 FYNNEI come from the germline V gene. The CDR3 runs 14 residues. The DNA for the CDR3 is TGTGCCAGGGGCGTGGGACAGGTTAACTATGGCTACACCTTC. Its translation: CARGVGQVNYGYTF.